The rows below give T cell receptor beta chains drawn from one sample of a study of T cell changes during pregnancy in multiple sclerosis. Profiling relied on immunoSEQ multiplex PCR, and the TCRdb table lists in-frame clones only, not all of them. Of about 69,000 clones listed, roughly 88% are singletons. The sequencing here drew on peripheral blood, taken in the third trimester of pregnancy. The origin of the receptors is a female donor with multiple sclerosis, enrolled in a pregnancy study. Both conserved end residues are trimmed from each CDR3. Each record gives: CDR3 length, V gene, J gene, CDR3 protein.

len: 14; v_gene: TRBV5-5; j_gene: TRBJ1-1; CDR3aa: ASSWGRDRGHTEAF
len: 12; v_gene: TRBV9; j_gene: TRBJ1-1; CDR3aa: ASSSSGVDTEAF
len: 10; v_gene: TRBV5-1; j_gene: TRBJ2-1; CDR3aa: ASSGGYNEQF
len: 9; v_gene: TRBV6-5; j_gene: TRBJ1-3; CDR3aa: ASPGENTIY
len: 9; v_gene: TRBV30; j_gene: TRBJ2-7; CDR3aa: AWGATYEQY
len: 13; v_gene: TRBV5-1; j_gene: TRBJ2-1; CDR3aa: ASSPGTVFYNEQF
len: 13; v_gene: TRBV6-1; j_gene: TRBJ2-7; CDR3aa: ASSERQGGPYEQY
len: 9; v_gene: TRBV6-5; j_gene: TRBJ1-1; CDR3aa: ASRSTTKAF
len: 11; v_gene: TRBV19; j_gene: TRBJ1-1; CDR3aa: ASTGNMNTEAF
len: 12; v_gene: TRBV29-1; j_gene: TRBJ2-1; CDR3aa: SVYRDRVANEQF
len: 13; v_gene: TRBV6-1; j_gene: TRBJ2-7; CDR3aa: ASSIRDRFSYEQY
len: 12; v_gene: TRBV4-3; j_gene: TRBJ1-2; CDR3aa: ASSQELTGSGYT
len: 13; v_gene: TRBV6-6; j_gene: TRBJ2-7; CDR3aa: ASRPTGLSSYEQY
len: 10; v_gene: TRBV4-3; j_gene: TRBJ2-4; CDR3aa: ASSQSSDIQY
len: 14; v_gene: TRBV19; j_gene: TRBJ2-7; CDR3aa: ASSPSRGRGWNEQY
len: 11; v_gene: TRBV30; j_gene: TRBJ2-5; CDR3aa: AWSTSGEETQY